The 19 T cell receptor beta chains in this list originate from one sample, sequenced in a study of OX40 agonist ivuxolimab in advanced cancers. Clones were sequenced by immunoSEQ multiplex PCR, and TCRdb holds only the in-frame ones, with some missing. The sample shows some 57,000 clones, approximately 81% of them seen only once. The specimen comprised CD4+ or CD8+ T cells sorted from blood, sampled in a trial of the OX40 agonist ivuxolimab. The origin of the receptors is an adult with an advanced solid tumor such as melanoma, head and neck, liver or kidney cancer.

This clone was counted only a few times. The chain uses TRBV7-2 and TRBJ2-1; no definite D call. The CDR3 is 13 amino acids. Germline CDR1 reads SGHTA; CDR2 reads FQGNSA. With 1 base removed from V and 9 bases from J, the gap between germline ends came to 10 bases. The DNA of the CDR3 is TGTGCCAGCAGCTTAGGGGCCACTTCTGAGCAGTTCTTC. It encodes CASSLGATSEQFF.

This clone appeared a few times. The V call is TRBV6-5, the J call TRBJ1-5; 9 bases map to TRBD1. With V trimmed by 8 bases and J by 5 bases, 1 base remained unmatched. The CDR3 is 12 residues long. Germline assignment: CDR1 MNHEY and CDR2 SVGAGI. As DNA, the CDR3 is TGTGCCAGCCGACAGGGGGATCAGCCCCAGCATTTT. Translated, it gives CASRQGDQPQHF.

J is TRBJ2-5 and V is TRBV7-2; 8 bases fit TRBD2. V lost 7 bases to trimming and J lost 2 bases; unmatched junction nucleotides: 6. This CDR3 is 14 amino acids long. Germline CDR1 SGHTA, CDR2 FQGNSA. In DNA form, the CDR3 reads TGTGCCAGCAACCAAGGCGGGGGGCAAGAGACCCAGTACTTC. This codes for CASNQGGGQETQYF.

This clone was found once. The conserved final phenylalanine or tryptophan is absent from the CDR3, which likely points to a read error. The limits of the CDR3 on the DNA are not certain, so only TCRdb's listed CDR3 is given. The chain recombines TRBV2 with TRBJ1-2. Termini included, the CDR3 measures 19 amino acids. Looked up from germline, CDR1 is SNHLY and CDR2 is FYNNEI. CDR3 sequence: CASRGGAVGRSVLWGCWVV.

The CDR3 DNA reads as TGTGCCAGCAGCGCCCAGAGCGGCCAGGAGACCCAGTACTTC. It codes for CASSAQSGQETQYF. The V call is TRBV2, the J call TRBJ2-5, with TRBD2 as a possible D gene (5 bases). CDR3 length: 14 amino acids. Germline lookup yields CDR1 SNHLY and CDR2 FYNNEI. V was shortened by 6 bases and J by 5 bases, with 16 bases between the two germline ends.

The chain recombines TRBV7-9 with TRBJ1-3; no clear D. This CDR3 contains 15 residues. Per germline, CDR1 SEHNR and CDR2 FQNEAQ (reference sequence). Trimming removed 1 base from V and 0 bases from J, with 7 bases in between. This chain's CDR3 is CASSLGAASGNTIYF. The CDR3 region has the DNA TGTGCCAGCAGCTTAGGGGCAGCCTCTGGAAACACCATATATTTT.

The chain employs TRBV4-2 and TRBJ2-5; D uncertain. Germline loops: CDR1 LGHNA, CDR2 YNFKEQ. CDR3 length equals 17 residues. Trimming took 2 bases from V and 5 from J, leaving 21 bases between them. Here the CDR3 reads CASSQMSQSPERETQYF. CDR3 bases: TGTGCCAGCAGCCAAATGAGCCAGAGCCCGGAGAGGGAGACCCAGTACTTC.

This clone has a handful of counts. The chain combines TRBV4-1 with TRBJ2-1, with a weak D call TRBD2 (5 bases). With 4 bases removed from V and 5 bases from J, the gap between germline ends came to 9 bases. The CDR3 spans 13 residues. CDR1 is MGHRA, CDR2 YSYEKL, per germline. CDR3 bases: TGCGCCAGCAGCCCGGACTGGAACAATGAGCAGTTCTTC. Translation gives CASSPDWNNEQFF.

This clone appeared once. The DNA of the CDR3 is TGTGCCAGCAGCTCCCTTAGGGGAGGGCCCGGCGAGCAGTACTTC. Translating gives CASSSLRGGPGEQYF. The chain recombines TRBV5-4 with TRBJ2-7; 7 bases align to TRBD2. Looked up from germline, CDR1 is SGHNT and CDR2 is YYREEE (reference sequence). J lost 6 bases, V lost 3 bases, and 12 bases had no gene match. There are 15 residues in the CDR3.

The genes are TRBV28 and TRBJ1-1, with no clear D. In germline, CDR1 is MDHEN, CDR2 SYDVKM. The CDR3 loop spans 13 amino acids. The V end was cut by 1 base, the J end by 10 bases, with 13 bases between. Written as DNA, the CDR3 is TGTGCCAGCAGTTTATACGTTAGAGGTGGAGCTTTCTTT. It encodes CASSLYVRGGAFF.

The chain joins TRBV5-1 to TRBJ2-3; 9 bases line up with TRBD2. Germline lookup yields CDR1 SGHRS and CDR2 YFSETQ. The CDR3 length is 16 residues. V shed 1 base and J 4 bases; nucleotides not matched to a gene: 7. CDR3 nucleotide sequence: TGCGCCAGCAGCTTGTGGGGCGGGAGGGGCGCAGATACGCAGTATTTT. Residues: CASSLWGGRGADTQYF.

This clone was observed a handful of times. The rearrangement uses TRBV27 and TRBJ2-5; D is unclear. V dropped 6 bases and J dropped 1 base, with 12 bases sitting between them. In germline, CDR1 is MNHEY, CDR2 SMNVEV (reference sequence). The CDR3 sequence is 14 residues long. CDR3 protein: CASSTTHIQETQYF. In DNA, the CDR3 is TGTGCCAGCAGCACAACCCACATCCAAGAGACCCAGTACTTC.

The chain joins TRBV10-1 to TRBJ2-3, with TRBD2 identical over 8 bases. CDR3 length equals 14 residues. In germline, CDR1 is WNHNN, CDR2 SYGVQD (reference sequence). After removal of 3 bases from V and 2 bases from J, the junction contained 1 base not matched to a gene. The CDR3 here is CASSDSGTTDTQYF. The CDR3, as DNA: TGCGCCAGCAGTGATAGCGGGACCACAGATACGCAGTATTTT.

The table lists this clone with a few counts. The chain links TRBV5-1 to TRBJ2-5, with D maybe TRBD2 (5 bases). The V end lost 0 bases, the J end lost 5 bases, and 14 bases lay between the germline ends. This CDR3 spans 15 amino acids. Germline CDR1 reads SGHRS; CDR2 reads YFSETQ. The CDR3 region is CASSLGGPLTETQYF. CDR3 nucleotide sequence: TGCGCCAGCAGCTTGGGAGGGCCCCTAACCGAGACCCAGTACTTC. The full variable domain, in which reference TRBV5-1 and TRBJ2-5 provide the parts outside the CDR3, is KAGVTQTPRYLIKTRGQQVTLSCSPISGHRSVSWYQQTPGQGLQFLFEYFSETQRNKGNFPGRFSGRQFSNSRSEMNVSTLELGDSALYLCASSLGGPLTETQYFGPGTRLLVL.

The J gene is TRBJ2-7, the V gene TRBV19, with TRBD2 matching 11 bases. Trimming removed 2 bases from V and 3 bases from J; junction bases left unmatched: 3. CDR3 length: 15 residues. Germline V CDR1 and CDR2: LNHDA, SQIVND (reference sequence). In DNA, the CDR3 is TGTGCCAGTAGTATAACTAGCGGGAGTGTCTACGAGCAGTACTTC. Protein: CASSITSGSVYEQYF.

The genes are TRBV20-1 and TRBJ1-2; D remains unclear. The V end was cut by 0 bases, the J end by 4 bases, with 3 bases between. The CDR3 consists of 11 residues. Germline V gene data show CDR1 as DFQATT and CDR2 as SNEGSKA (reference sequence). Here the CDR3 reads CSARESYGYTF. The CDR3 nucleotides read TGCAGTGCTAGAGAGTCCTATGGCTACACCTTC.

The rearrangement uses TRBV5-1 and TRBJ1-1, with 12 bases that match TRBD1. This CDR3 is 17 amino acids long. The germline gives CDR1 SGHRS, CDR2 YFSETQ. Germline trimming cut 7 bases from V and 5 bases from J; bases unmatched to any gene: 15. The CDR3 DNA reads as TGCGCCAGCGGCCCGGGACAGGGGGCCAGGAGAAGTACTGAAGCTTTCTTT. This sequence encodes CASGPGQGARRSTEAFF.

The V and J genes are TRBV6-6 and TRBJ2-7, with 11 bases aligning to TRBD1. Germline V lookup: CDR1 MNHNY, CDR2 SVGAGI (reference sequence). V shed 6 bases, J shed 2 bases, and the junction held 9 bases outside the gene matches. The CDR3 sequence is 16 residues long. CDR3: CASRLLGGQGAYEQYF. The CDR3 DNA follows: TGTGCCAGCAGGCTACTCGGGGGACAGGGGGCCTACGAGCAGTACTTC.

The chain links TRBV5-1 to TRBJ1-2; D is perhaps TRBD1 (5 bases). Germline V lookup: CDR1 SGHRS, CDR2 YFSETQ. The CDR3 consists of 13 residues. The ends were cut back, 6 bases at V and 4 bases at J, with 13 bases in the middle. The CDR3 DNA follows: TGCGCCAGCACCCTGGACGGGACCTATGGCTACACCTTC. Translated: CASTLDGTYGYTF.